This TCR beta chain was retrieved from a study of T-cell memory formation after mild COVID-19. Across the study: Largely, TCR clusters stayed within a single donor.

Looked up from germline, CDR1 is SQVTM and CDR2 is ANQGSEA. The CDR3 sequence is 15 residues long. After removal of 4 bases from V and 5 bases from J, the junction contained 9 bases not matched to a gene. TCRdb ran MiXCR on the 5' RACE reads and lists one entry per CDR3 protein. Of 350,000 to 550,000 distinct CDR3 sequences listed, roughly 18% are singletons. As concerns this clonotype: Its specificity is unknown.

Findings and caveats of the study: That cross-reactive memory joined was suggested by some responding clones appearing in pre-infection memory. Balance between CD4 and CD8 was seen in clones contracting day 15 to 85, and a CD4+ lean was seen in later expanders. The CD4+ clones that contracted clustered mainly within CM and EM, and the CD8+ clones concentrated in EMRA.

The sequence came from a man aged 18 to 30 who had mild COVID-19 (a few samples of this study predate the infection). Cell type and time point are not known. The specimen sequenced was PBMCs or a T cell subset sorted from them (not recorded which). This chain links TRBV29-1 with TRBJ2-1; TRBD1 agrees at 9 bases. In DNA, the CDR3 is TGCAGCGTTGTTCCAAGGGACAGGGAGGACAATGAGCAGTTCTTC. As protein: CSVVPRDREDNEQFF.